These 4 T cell receptor beta chains originate from one sample sequenced in a study of regulatory T cells in long-lasting Graves disease (dated by TCRdb to the early 2020s). Library generation was performed with multiplex PCR. Instrument used: Illumina HiSeq 4000. TCR beta libraries were built with iRepertoire HTBI primers and Arm-PCR amplification of CDR3 regions. TCRdb took the public reads, trimmed them with fastp at Q25, ran MiXCR for clone calling and kept in-frame beta chains. Each record represents a unique CDR3 protein, reported with the most common genes and DNA among its rows. A total of hundreds of thousands of distinct CDR3 sequences appear in this sample, roughly 15% of them only once. The top ten clonotypes cover more than 15% of the sample. Taken with the paper, the label for time point translates to: newly diagnosed GD, antithyroid drugs for less than 3 months. For both TCR sequencing and RNA sequencing, RNA was extracted from PBMCs in TRIzol.

In addition, the sample was reused for a study of T cells in Graves' hyperthyroidism and ophthalmopathy.

Sample: peripheral blood mononuclear cells (PBMCs), taken at new diagnosis, from a patient treated with antithyroid drugs. These receptors were obtained from a woman aged 25 to 45 with Graves disease. Donor details come from another sample of the same person, matched by shared clones.

This clonotype was seen a few times. V is TRBV24-1 and J is TRBJ1-3; D unclear. The CDR3 has 15 amino acids. With 5 bases removed from V and 0 bases from J, the gap between germline ends came to 10 bases. Germline V lookup: CDR1 KGHDR, CDR2 SFDVKD. CDR3 coding DNA: TGTGCCACCAGTGCAGGAGAGACCTCTGGAAACACCATATATTTT. It is translated as CATSAGETSGNTIYF.

The sample holds a few counts of this clonotype. The chain links TRBV3-1 to TRBJ2-7, with 7 bases that match TRBD2. The CDR3 is 19 residues long. The V gene's germline CDR1 is LGHDT and CDR2 YNNKEL (reference sequence). Trimming cost V 4 bases and J 5 bases; bases outside gene matches: 23. The DNA for the CDR3 is TGTGCCAGCAGCCGAGGTTTTACGTTGAGGACTAGTTTATCCCACGAGCAGTACTTC. It is translated as CASSRGFTLRTSLSHEQYF.

This clonotype was seen ten or more times. The chain uses TRBV10-3 and TRBJ1-2; D is unresolved. The CDR3 contains 15 residues. The V end was cut by 6 bases, the J end by 3 bases, with 17 bases between. Germline loops: CDR1 ENHRY, CDR2 SYGVKD. In DNA, the CDR3 is TGTGCCATCAGGGAGCTCTCCGGAGGGCACTATGGCTACACCTTC. This codes for CAIRELSGGHYGYTF.

The chain couples TRBV9 to TRBJ2-3; possibly TRBD1 or TRBD2 for D (5 bases each). CDR1 and CDR2 from the germline V gene are SGDLS and YYNGEE. V was shortened by 1 base and J by 0 bases, with 9 bases between the two germline ends. The CDR3 runs 15 residues. In nucleotides, the CDR3 is TGTGCCAGCAGCGTAAGGGACCTTAGCACAGATACGCAGTATTTT. Its protein is CASSVRDLSTDTQYF.